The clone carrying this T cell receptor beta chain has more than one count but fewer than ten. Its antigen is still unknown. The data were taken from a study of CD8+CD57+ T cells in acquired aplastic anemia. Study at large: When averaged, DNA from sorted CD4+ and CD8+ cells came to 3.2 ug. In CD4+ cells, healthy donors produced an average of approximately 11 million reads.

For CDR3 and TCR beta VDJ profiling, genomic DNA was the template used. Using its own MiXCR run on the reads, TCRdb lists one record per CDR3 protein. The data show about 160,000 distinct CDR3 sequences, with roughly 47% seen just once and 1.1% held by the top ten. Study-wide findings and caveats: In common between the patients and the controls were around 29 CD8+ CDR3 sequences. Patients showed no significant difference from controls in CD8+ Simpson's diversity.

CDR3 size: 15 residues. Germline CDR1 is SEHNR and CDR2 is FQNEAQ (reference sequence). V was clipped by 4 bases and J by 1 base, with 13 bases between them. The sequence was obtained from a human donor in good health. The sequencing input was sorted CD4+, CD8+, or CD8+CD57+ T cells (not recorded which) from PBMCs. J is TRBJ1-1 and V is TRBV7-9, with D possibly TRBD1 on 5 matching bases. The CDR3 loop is CASSSRQRENTEAFF. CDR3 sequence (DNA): TGTGCCAGCAGCTCCAGACAGCGAGAGAACACTGAAGCTTTCTTT.